This entry describes one TCR beta chain. The data were obtained in a study of blood T cell repertoires in COVID-19. Study-level background: From the United States, Italy and Spain came samples of acute and convalescent COVID-19.

The CDR3 has 13 amino acids. This table comes from immunoSEQ multiplex PCR, and its TCRdb copy is limited to in-frame clones, with some not included. The table has approximately 350,000 clones, about 83% seen once; the top ten hold 2.5% to 3%. The specimen sequenced was peripheral blood. The clonotype originates from a man aged 30-40 years with active or convalescent COVID-19. This rearrangement joins TRBV21-1 to TRBJ1-1; TRBD1, the table's D call, was not compared with the DNA. TRBV21-1 is marked as a pseudogene. CDR3 sequence reads: CAEGRGQGTEAFF. The CDR3 nucleotides read TGTGCCGAGGGCAGGGGGCAGGGGACTGAAGCTTTCTTT.